This T cell receptor beta chain was identified in a study of identical twins. Broader study findings: With monozygotic twins, out-of-frame TCR alpha sharing exceeded what models estimated. For out-of-frame alpha sequences shared by twins, low generation probability was in excess.

This clonotype was counted at least ten times. Its antigen remains unknown. V shed 2 bases, J shed 3 bases, and the junction held 7 bases outside the gene matches. This CDR3 has 15 residues. Germline lookup yields CDR1 SQVTM and CDR2 ANQGSEA. Template switching created a universal primer site, and the cDNA included unique molecular identifiers. TCRdb used MiXCR to reprocess the 5' RACE reads, holding one entry per CDR3 protein. The table includes fewer than 650,000 distinct CDR3 sequences, over 8.5% detected once. In addition, the sample was reused for a study of yellow fever vaccine responses in identical twins. As that report states: Reports say the vaccine T cell response in twins looked partly convergent and partly personalized.

The material sequenced was PBMCs. The receptor comes from a woman aged 18-29 years in good health. V is TRBV29-1 and J is TRBJ2-1; 7 bases match TRBD2. The CDR3 region has the DNA TGCAGCGTTGAACTGCTAGCGGATGTCTACAATGAGCAGTTCTTC. It is translated as CSVELLADVYNEQFF.